These 12 T cell receptor beta chains share one sample of origin, sequenced in a study of post-analysis software for immune sequencing data. Unique-molecular-identifier-tagged TCR beta cDNA libraries were used. Using its own MiXCR run on the PCR reads, TCRdb lists one record per CDR3 protein. Among roughly 570,000 distinct CDR3 sequences listed, 30% to 40% were seen once. Study-level findings and limits: TRBV segments more frequent in patients than in controls numbered five and included TRBV5-6, TRBV5-1 and TRBV20-1.

These TCRs are of unknown antigen specificity. The source material was blood. The source of these receptors is a girl aged 2 to 17 with multiple sclerosis.

This chain uses TRBV11-2 with TRBJ2-1; 9 bases map to TRBD2. This CDR3 is 18 amino acids long. The J segment lost 8 bases and the V segment lost 2 bases, leaving 16 bases of the junction unmatched. Germline lookup yields CDR1 SGHAT and CDR2 FQNNGV. The CDR3 sequence: CASSLWSWWRGGGYEQFF. CDR3 coding DNA: TGTGCCAGCAGCTTATGGTCCTGGTGGCGGGGGGGCGGTTATGAGCAGTTCTTC.

This clonotype was recorded a few times. This chain uses TRBV28 with TRBJ2-3, with 8 bases that match TRBD2. This CDR3 region has 14 residues. Per the germline V gene, CDR1 is MDHEN and CDR2 is SYDVKM. V gave up 1 base and J gave up 5 bases; unmatched junction bases: 2. The CDR3 here is CASSLYSGEDTQYF. CDR3 coding DNA: TGTGCCAGCAGTTTATATAGCGGGGAAGATACGCAGTATTTT.

This clonotype came up once. Sequence at one end of the junction differs from germline and may be a read error. CDR3 region: CRVESQAYYEQYF. The CDR3 DNA reads as TGCCGCGTTGAGTCCCAGGCTTACTACGAGCAGTACTTC. The chain carries TRBV29-1 and TRBJ2-5; D uncertain. The DNA end is a closer match to TRBJ2-7, so the J assignment may be wrong. Germline V gene lookup returns CDR1 SQVTM and CDR2 ANQGSEA. This CDR3 is 13 amino acids long.

This sequence joins TRBV29-1 and TRBJ1-2; a weak D match, TRBD1 (5 bases). V was trimmed by 3 bases and J by 6 bases, leaving 11 bases between them. In germline, CDR1 is SQVTM, CDR2 ANQGSEA. The length of the CDR3 is 12 residues. The CDR3 reads CSVEGEGNGYTF. DNA for the CDR3: TGCAGCGTTGAGGGTGAGGGGAATGGCTACACCTTC.

This clonotype has only one observation. V and J are TRBV14 and TRBJ2-1; D is perhaps TRBD1 (5 bases). The germline V gene has CDR1 SGHDN and CDR2 FVKESK. The CDR3 length is 16 residues. V shed 0 bases and J shed 6 bases, with 15 bases lying between them. The CDR3 DNA sequence: TGTGCCAGCAGCCAAGATCCAGGGCTAGTAGGCAATGAGCAGTTCTTC. Encoded protein: CASSQDPGLVGNEQFF.

The chain has TRBV24-1 and TRBJ2-5; the D is unclear. V lost 1 base, J lost 0 bases, and 8 bases lay in between. This CDR3 is built from 15 residues. Germline CDR1 is KGHDR and CDR2 is SFDVKD. The CDR3 bases are TGTGCCACCAGTGATTTCGAGGTGGACCAAGAGACCCAGTACTTC. Its translation is CATSDFEVDQETQYF.

The rearrangement links TRBV6-6 to TRBJ2-4, with D tentatively TRBD1 (7 bases). CDR3 size: 15 residues. Germline V gene lookup returns CDR1 MNHNY and CDR2 SVGAGI (reference sequence). Trimming shortened V by 6 bases and J by 1 base, and 13 bases separated the two germline ends. CDR3: CASSPGGSAKNIQYF. The CDR3 DNA reads TGTGCCAGCAGCCCAGGGGGGAGCGCCAAAAACATTCAGTACTTC.

There are a few counts of this clonotype. The chain couples TRBV14 to TRBJ1-2, with D unresolved. This CDR3 is built from 14 residues. The germline CDR1 and CDR2 sequences are SGHDN and FVKESK. V lost 4 bases and J 8 bases, leaving 17 bases between the germline ends. CDR3 amino acids: CASSPGPVPLGYTF. CDR3 coding DNA: TGTGCCAGCAGCCCTGGGCCCGTTCCTTTAGGCTACACCTTC.

This chain links TRBV27 with TRBJ1-1; maybe TRBD1 (5 bases). This CDR3 region has 13 residues. Trimming shortened V by 5 bases and J by 3 bases, and 10 bases separated the two germline ends. The germline gives CDR1 MNHEY, CDR2 SMNVEV (reference sequence). CDR3 residues: CASSTEGDTEAFF. DNA for the CDR3: TGTGCCAGCAGTACAGAAGGGGACACTGAAGCTTTCTTT.

This clonotype showed up just a few times. The genes are TRBV6-2 or TRBV6-3 and TRBJ2-3, with 11 positions matching TRBD1. The CDR3 has 17 amino acids. CDR1 and CDR2 (germline): MNHEY, SVGEGT. The ends lost 6 bases at V and 0 bases at J; junction bases unmatched: 8. The CDR3 DNA follows: TGTGCCAGCAGGCGTGGACAGGGGGCGATTAGCACAGATACGCAGTATTTT. This gives the protein CASRRGQGAISTDTQYF.

Remarks on this clonotype: The germline gene is not matched at one end of the junction; a read error may be the cause. J is TRBJ1-4 and V is TRBV6-5; D perhaps matches TRBD1 (5 bases). The CDR3 spans 18 residues. Germline CDR1 is MNHEY and CDR2 is SVGAGI. CDR3 protein: CASSYSIGTRATNEKRFF. DNA of the CDR3: TGTGCCAGCAGTTACTCCATCGGGACTCGTGCAACTAATGAAAAACGGTTTTTT.

A few counts support this clonotype. CDR3 DNA sequence: TGCGCCAGCAGCTTGTCCCCCGACAGGTCCCCAGATACGCAGTATTTT. Its protein is CASSLSPDRSPDTQYF. This sequence joins TRBV5-1 and TRBJ2-3, with D perhaps TRBD1 (6 bases). V gave up 1 base and J gave up 4 bases, with 16 bases separating them. Germline CDR1 and CDR2: SGHRS and YFSETQ. This CDR3 spans 16 amino acids.